The T cell receptor (beta chain) under discussion was sequenced for a study of T-cell reconstitution after alpha-beta-depleted transplantation in children. A few counts support this clonotype. Preparation of the TCRbeta library was carried out with unique molecular identifiers. TCRdb itself ran the PCR reads through MiXCR, one entry per CDR3 protein. The data show about 540,000 distinct CDR3 sequences, 15% to 20% seen once. This sequence originates from a human donor who donated a stem cell graft to a child with acute lymphoblastic leukemia. The source material was PBMCs from the stem cell graft donor, sampled from the stem cell graft.

As DNA, the CDR3 is TGCAGCGACGTACAGGGAGTCTTCCGAGAGACCCAGTACTTC. This sequence encodes CSDVQGVFRETQYF. The V and J genes are TRBV29-1 and TRBJ2-5, with a tentative D call TRBD1 (6 bases). The CDR3 extends over 14 amino acids. In germline, CDR1 is SQVTM, CDR2 ANQGSEA. V was shortened by 7 bases and J by 4 bases, with 19 bases between the two germline ends. The full variable domain, in which reference TRBV29-1 and TRBJ2-5 provide the parts outside the CDR3, is SAVISQKPSRDICQRGTSLTIQCQVDSQVTMMFWYRQQPGQSLTLIATANQGSEATYESGFVIDKFPISRPNLTFSTLTVSNMSPEDSSIYLCSDVQGVFRETQYFGPGTRLLVL.